What follows describes a single TCR beta chain. The data were taken from a study of blood T cell repertoires in COVID-19. Study-level information: Sources were T cells, B-cell-depleted T cells, or PBMCs; the material itself was cDNA or gDNA.

Measured with immunoSEQ multiplex PCR; TCRdb has only the in-frame clones, and not every one. Of hundreds of thousands of clones in the sample, approximately 91% were seen once. CDR1 is MNHEY and CDR2 is SVGEGT in the germline V gene. Trimming pared 1 base from V and 11 bases from J, leaving 19 bases between. The CDR3 spans 15 residues. The specimen was peripheral blood. This clonotype was sampled from a middle-aged woman who had recovered from COVID-19. This chain connects TRBV6-2 or TRBV6-3 to TRBJ2-3, with D perhaps TRBD1 (6 bases). The DNA for the CDR3 is TGTGCCAGCAGTTACTGGAAATACCGGGACACCTTGCAGTATTTT. As protein: CASSYWKYRDTLQYF.